The rows below give T cell receptor beta chains drawn from one sample of a study of blood T cell repertoires in COVID-19. The assay was immunoSEQ multiplex PCR, and TCRdb's table has in-frame clones only and misses some. The sample records more than 250,000 clones, around 90% being singletons. The sequenced material came from PBMCs or T cells enriched from blood (not recorded which). Receptor source: a woman aged 18-29 years with acute COVID-19. CDR3s include the opening cysteine and the closing phenylalanine or tryptophan. D genes are given only for firm matches. Only part of the rows carry a size: once, few, many, or a class if the clone is expanded.

CDR3nt | CDR3aa | j_gene | d_gene | len | v_gene | abundance
TGTGCCAGCTATCCCCTGCTGAGGGATCAGCCCCAGCATTTT | CASYPLLRDQPQHF | TRBJ1-5 | NA | 14 | TRBV6-5 | NA
TGTGCCTGGCAGACCGGGACAGGGGATTGGGAGCAGTACTTC | CAWQTGTGDWEQYF | TRBJ2-7 | TRBD1 | 14 | TRBV30 | few
TGCGCCAGCAGCCAAGGTCACGGGGTATACAATGAGCAGTTCTTC | CASSQGHGVYNEQFF | TRBJ2-1 | NA | 15 | TRBV4-3 | few
TGTGCCAGCAGTGTCGGGACAGTTGGTGAAGCTTTCTTT | CASSVGTVGEAFF | TRBJ1-1 | TRBD1 | 13 | TRBV27 | NA
TGTGCCAGCAGCTGGGGAGCGACCGGGGAGCTGTTTTTT | CASSWGATGELFF | TRBJ2-2 | NA | 13 | TRBV5-4 | NA
TGTGCCAGCAGCTTGTATAGCGGGAGGGGGTCCTACGAGCAGTACTTC | CASSLYSGRGSYEQYF | TRBJ2-7 | TRBD2 | 16 | TRBV5-6 | NA
TGCAGCGTTGAAACTAGCGGGAGAGGGGTGAATGAGCAGTTCTTC | CSVETSGRGVNEQFF | TRBJ2-1 | TRBD2 | 15 | TRBV29-1 | few
TGTGCCAGCAGCTATTGGGACAGGGGATTAAATCAGCCCCAGCATTTT | CASSYWDRGLNQPQHF | TRBJ1-5 | TRBD1 | 16 | TRBV7-8 | NA
TGTGCCAGTAGTATGTATCACAGGGGGAGAAGGACTGAAGCTTTCTTT | CASSMYHRGRRTEAFF | TRBJ1-1 | TRBD1 | 16 | TRBV19 | NA
TGCAGCGTTGGACCTGGGGGCAACTCCTACAATGAGCAGTTCTTC | CSVGPGGNSYNEQFF | TRBJ2-1 | NA | 15 | TRBV29-1 | NA
TGTGCCAGCAGCCTAAGACAGAACAGAATGAACACTGAAGCTTTCTTT | CASSLRQNRMNTEAFF | TRBJ1-1 | NA | 16 | TRBV5-5 | NA
TGTGCCAGCAGTTCAGTTTTTAGGGGAGGGCAGAGATTT | CASSSVFRGGQRF | TRBJ1-1 | NA | 13 | TRBV28 | NA
TGTGCCAGCAGCTTAGCCTCCAAAGGCGGTCCCAATGAAAAACTGTTTTTT | CASSLASKGGPNEKLFF | TRBJ1-4 | NA | 17 | TRBV7-6 | NA
TGTGCCAGCAGGTCCGACAGGGCGCCTTACAATGAGCAGTTCTTC | CASRSDRAPYNEQFF | TRBJ2-1 | TRBD1 | 15 | TRBV2 | NA
TGTGCCAGCAGCCAAGTTTGGCCAGTAGAAGCTTTCTTT | CASSQVWPVEAFF | TRBJ1-1 | NA | 13 | TRBV14 | NA
TGTGCCTGGAGCCACGGGACAGCTAATGAAAAACTGTTTTTT | CAWSHGTANEKLFF | TRBJ1-4 | TRBD1 | 14 | TRBV30 | NA
TGTGCCAGCTCCAGGGACAGGGGTGAAAAACTGTTTTTT | CASSRDRGEKLFF | TRBJ1-4 | TRBD1 | 13 | TRBV19 | NA
TGTGCCAGCAGTCCCTGGGGGGGCGGCGAGCAGTACTTC | CASSPWGGGEQYF | TRBJ2-7 | NA | 13 | TRBV12-3/TRBV12-4 | NA
TGTGCCAGTAGTAAAGTTTGGACTAGCGGGAGAAATGAGCAGTTCTTC | CASSKVWTSGRNEQFF | TRBJ2-1 | TRBD2 | 16 | TRBV19 | NA
TGTGCCTGGAGTGGGGGACTAGCGGGAGGAGGCGAGCAGTACTTC | CAWSGGLAGGGEQYF | TRBJ2-7 | TRBD2 | 15 | TRBV30 | NA
TGCGCCAGCAGCTTGCGACAGGGCCTAGCCTACAATGAGCAGTTCTTC | CASSLRQGLAYNEQFF | TRBJ2-1 | TRBD1 | 16 | TRBV5-1 | few
TGTGCCAGCAGCACCGTAGCGGGAGGCGCAGATACGCAGTATTTT | CASSTVAGGADTQYF | TRBJ2-3 | TRBD2 | 15 | TRBV6-4 | NA
TGTGCCAGCAGGATGGACAGGGGTAACTATGGCTACACCTTC | CASRMDRGNYGYTF | TRBJ1-2 | TRBD1 | 14 | TRBV27 | NA
TGTGCCAGCAGTAAATACACCTACGAGCAGTACTTC | CASSKYTYEQYF | TRBJ2-7 | NA | 12 | TRBV3-1/TRBV3-2 | NA
TGTGCCAGCTCACCGCGGACAGAAAACACTGAAGCTTTCTTT | CASSPRTENTEAFF | TRBJ1-1 | NA | 14 | TRBV18 | NA
NA | CASSILGLGKPGTATSGSSYEQYF | TRBJ2-7 | NA | 24 | TRBV28 | NA
TGCGCCAGCAGCCAAACGACTAGCGGGAGGGCCTACGAGCAGTACTTC | CASSQTTSGRAYEQYF | TRBJ2-7 | TRBD2 | 16 | TRBV4-3 | NA